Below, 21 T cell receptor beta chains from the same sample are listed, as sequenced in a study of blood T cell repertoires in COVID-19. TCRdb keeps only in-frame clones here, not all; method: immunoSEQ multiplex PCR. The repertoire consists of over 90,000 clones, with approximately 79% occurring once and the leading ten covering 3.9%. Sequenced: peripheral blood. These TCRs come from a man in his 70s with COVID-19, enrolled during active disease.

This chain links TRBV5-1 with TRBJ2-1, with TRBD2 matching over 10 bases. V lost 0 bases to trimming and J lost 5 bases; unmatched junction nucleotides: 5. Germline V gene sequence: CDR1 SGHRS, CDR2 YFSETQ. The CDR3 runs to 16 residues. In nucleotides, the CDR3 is TGCGCCAGCAGCTTGGGGAGCGGGAGGGCCCACAATGAGCAGTTCTTC. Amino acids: CASSLGSGRAHNEQFF.

The CDR3 coding sequence is TGTGCCAGCAGCGTAGACAGGGTGCCCTATGGCTACACCTTC. It specifies CASSVDRVPYGYTF. This chain links TRBV9 with TRBJ1-2, with D possibly matching TRBD1 (6 bases). This CDR3 is 14 amino acids long. Germline CDR1 is SGDLS and CDR2 is YYNGEE. With 0 bases removed from V and 4 bases from J, the gap between germline ends came to 10 bases.

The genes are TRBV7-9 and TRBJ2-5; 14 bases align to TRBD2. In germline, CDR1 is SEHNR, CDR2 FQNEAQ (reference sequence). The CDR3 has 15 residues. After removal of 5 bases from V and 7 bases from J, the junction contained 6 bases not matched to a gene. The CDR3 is CASSMGLAGVGTQYF. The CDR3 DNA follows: TGTGCCAGCAGCATGGGACTAGCGGGAGTAGGGACCCAGTACTTC.

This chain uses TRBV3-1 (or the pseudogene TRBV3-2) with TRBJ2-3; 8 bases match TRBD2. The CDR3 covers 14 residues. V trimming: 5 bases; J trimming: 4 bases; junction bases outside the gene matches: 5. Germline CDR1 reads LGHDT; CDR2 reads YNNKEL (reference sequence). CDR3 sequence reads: CASSASGSSDTQYF. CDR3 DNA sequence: TGTGCCAGCAGCGCCAGCGGGAGCTCAGATACGCAGTATTTT.

For the CDR3, the DNA is TGTGCCAGCAGCGTAGCGCTAGCGGGAGGCCAAGAGCAGTTCTTC. Translation: CASSVALAGGQEQFF. This chain joins TRBV9 and TRBJ2-1; TRBD2 agrees at 11 bases. This CDR3 has 15 amino acids. V lost 0 bases and J lost 10; bases outside the gene matches: 6. Germline V gene lookup returns CDR1 SGDLS and CDR2 YYNGEE.

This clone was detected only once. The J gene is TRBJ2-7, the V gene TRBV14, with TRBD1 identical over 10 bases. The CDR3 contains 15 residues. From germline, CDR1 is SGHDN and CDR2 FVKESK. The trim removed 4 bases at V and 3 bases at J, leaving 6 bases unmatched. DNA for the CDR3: TGTGCCAGCAGCCTCGGACAGGGGGGAGTCTACGAGCAGTACTTC. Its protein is CASSLGQGGVYEQYF.

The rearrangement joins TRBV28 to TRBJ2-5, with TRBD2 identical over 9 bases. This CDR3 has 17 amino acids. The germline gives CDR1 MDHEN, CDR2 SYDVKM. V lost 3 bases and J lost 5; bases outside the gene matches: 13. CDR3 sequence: CASSFPSRGRAGETQYF. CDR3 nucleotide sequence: TGTGCCAGCAGTTTCCCTAGTCGCGGGAGGGCGGGGGAGACCCAGTACTTC.

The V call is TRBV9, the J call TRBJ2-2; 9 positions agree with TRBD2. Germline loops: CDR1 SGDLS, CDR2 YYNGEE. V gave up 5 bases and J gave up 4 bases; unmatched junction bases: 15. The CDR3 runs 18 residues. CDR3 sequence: CASSVSGSVRRSTGELFF. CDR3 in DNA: TGTGCCAGCAGTGTTAGCGGGAGCGTAAGAAGAAGCACCGGGGAGCTGTTTTTT.

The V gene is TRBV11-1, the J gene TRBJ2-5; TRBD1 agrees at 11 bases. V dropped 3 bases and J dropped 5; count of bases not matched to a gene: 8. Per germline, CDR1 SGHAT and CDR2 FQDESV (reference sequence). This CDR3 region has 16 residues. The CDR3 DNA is TGTGCCAGCAGCTTTCTTCCGGGACAGGGGGACGAGACCCAGTACTTC. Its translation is CASSFLPGQGDETQYF.

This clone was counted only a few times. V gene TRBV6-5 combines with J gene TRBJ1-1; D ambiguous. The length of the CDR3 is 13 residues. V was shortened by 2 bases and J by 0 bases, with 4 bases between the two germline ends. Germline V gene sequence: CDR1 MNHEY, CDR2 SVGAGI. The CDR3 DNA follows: TGTGCCAGCAGTTACCGCGTGAACACTGAAGCTTTCTTT. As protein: CASSYRVNTEAFF.

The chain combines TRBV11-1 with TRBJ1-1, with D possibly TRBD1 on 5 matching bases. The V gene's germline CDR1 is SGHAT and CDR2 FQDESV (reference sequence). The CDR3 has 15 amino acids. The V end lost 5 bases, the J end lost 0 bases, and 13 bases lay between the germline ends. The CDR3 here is CASSARTSLNTEAFF. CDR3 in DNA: TGTGCCAGCAGCGCACGGACAAGCCTGAACACTGAAGCTTTCTTT. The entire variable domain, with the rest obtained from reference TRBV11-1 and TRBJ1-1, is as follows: EAEVAQSPRYKITEKSQAVAFWCDPISGHATLYWYRQILGQGPELLVQFQDESVVDDSQLPKDRFSAERLKGVDSTLKIQPAELGDSAMYLCASSARTSLNTEAFFGQGTRLTVV.

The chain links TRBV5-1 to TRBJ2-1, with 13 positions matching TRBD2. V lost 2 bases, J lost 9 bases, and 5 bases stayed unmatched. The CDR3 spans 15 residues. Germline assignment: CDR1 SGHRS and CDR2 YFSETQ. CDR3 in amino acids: CASSFGLAGDGEQFF. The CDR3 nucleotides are TGCGCCAGCAGCTTCGGACTAGCGGGAGATGGTGAGCAGTTCTTC.

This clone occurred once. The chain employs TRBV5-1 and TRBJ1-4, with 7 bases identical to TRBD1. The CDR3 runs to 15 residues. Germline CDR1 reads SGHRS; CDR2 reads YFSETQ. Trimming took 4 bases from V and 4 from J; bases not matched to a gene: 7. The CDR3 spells CASSLTGADNEKLFF. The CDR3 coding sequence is TGCGCCAGCAGCCTTACAGGGGCGGATAATGAAAAACTGTTTTTT.

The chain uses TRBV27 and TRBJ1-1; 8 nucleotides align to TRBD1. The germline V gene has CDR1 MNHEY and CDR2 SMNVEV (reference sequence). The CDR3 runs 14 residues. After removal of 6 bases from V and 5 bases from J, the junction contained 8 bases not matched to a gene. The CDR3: CASRDGQGRTEAFF. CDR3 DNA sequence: TGTGCCAGCAGAGACGGACAGGGAAGGACTGAAGCTTTCTTT.

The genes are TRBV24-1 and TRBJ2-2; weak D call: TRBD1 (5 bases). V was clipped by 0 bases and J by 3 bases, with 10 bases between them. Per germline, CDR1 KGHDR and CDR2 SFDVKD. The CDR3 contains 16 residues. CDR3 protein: CATSDLQGAHTGELFF. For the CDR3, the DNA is TGTGCCACCAGTGATTTGCAAGGGGCGCACACCGGGGAGCTGTTTTTT.

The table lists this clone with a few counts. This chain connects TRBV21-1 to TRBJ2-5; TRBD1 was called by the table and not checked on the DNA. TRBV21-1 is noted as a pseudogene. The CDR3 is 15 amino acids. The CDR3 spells CASSKAWTGEETQYF. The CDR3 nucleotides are TGTGCCAGCAGCAAAGCTTGGACAGGGGAGGAGACCCAGTACTTC.

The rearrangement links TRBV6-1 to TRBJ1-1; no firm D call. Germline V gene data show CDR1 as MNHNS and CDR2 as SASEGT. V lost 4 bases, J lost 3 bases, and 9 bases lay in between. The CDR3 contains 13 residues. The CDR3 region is CASSAQRDTEAFF. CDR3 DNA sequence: TGTGCCAGCAGTGCGCAACGGGACACTGAAGCTTTCTTT.

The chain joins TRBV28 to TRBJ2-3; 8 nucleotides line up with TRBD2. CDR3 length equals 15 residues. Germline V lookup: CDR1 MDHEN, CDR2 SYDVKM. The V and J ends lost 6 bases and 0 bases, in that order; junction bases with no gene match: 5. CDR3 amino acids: CASSRASGSTDTQYF. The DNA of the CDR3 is TGTGCCAGCAGCCGGGCTAGCGGGAGCACAGATACGCAGTATTTT. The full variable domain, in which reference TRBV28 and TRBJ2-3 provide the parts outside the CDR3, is DVKVTQSSRYLVKRTGEKVFLECVQDMDHENMFWYRQDPGLGLRLIYFSYDVKMKEKGDIPEGYSVSREKKERFSLILESASTNQTSMYLCASSRASGSTDTQYFGPGTRLTVL.

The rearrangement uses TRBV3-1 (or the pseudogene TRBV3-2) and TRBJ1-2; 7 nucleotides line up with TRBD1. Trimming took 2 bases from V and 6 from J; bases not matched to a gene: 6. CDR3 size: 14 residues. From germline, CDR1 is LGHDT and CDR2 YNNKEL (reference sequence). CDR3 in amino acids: CASSQRQGGNGYTF. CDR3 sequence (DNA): TGTGCCAGCAGCCAAAGACAGGGTGGGAATGGCTACACCTTC.

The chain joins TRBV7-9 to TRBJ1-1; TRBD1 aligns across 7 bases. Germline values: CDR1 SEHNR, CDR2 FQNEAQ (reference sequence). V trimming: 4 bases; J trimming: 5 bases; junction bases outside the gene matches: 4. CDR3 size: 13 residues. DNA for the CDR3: TGTGCCAGCAGCTCCCAGGGGGGAACTGAAGCTTTCTTT. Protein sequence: CASSSQGGTEAFF.

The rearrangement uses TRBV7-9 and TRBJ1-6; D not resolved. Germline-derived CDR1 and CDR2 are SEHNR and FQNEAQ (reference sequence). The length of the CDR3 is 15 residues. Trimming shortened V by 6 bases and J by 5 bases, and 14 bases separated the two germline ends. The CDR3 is CASRADAGNNSPLHF. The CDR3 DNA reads TGTGCCAGCAGGGCCGACGCGGGGAATAATTCACCCCTCCACTTT. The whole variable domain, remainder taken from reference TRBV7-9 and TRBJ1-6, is DTGVSQNPRHKITKRGQNVTFRCDPISEHNRLYWYRQTLGQGPEFLTYFQNEAQLEKSRLLSDRFSAERPKGSFSTLEIQRTEQGDSAMYLCASRADAGNNSPLHFGNGTRLTVT.